This T cell receptor beta chain was sequenced in a study of STAT5B mutations in CD4+ large granular lymphocyte leukemia. This clone occurred a few times. Its antigen is unidentified. Germline lookup yields CDR1 SGHDT and CDR2 YYEEEE. The CDR3 is 14 residues long. Trimming cost V 0 bases and J 1 base, with 5 bases left between them. Controls came from buffy coats of healthy blood donors. Study-wide findings and caveats: Without putative leukemic clones, patient CD4-sorted repertoires remained more clonal than healthy CD4+ repertoires. Compared with healthy controls (2/35), patient top clones favored TRBV06 (8/27).

The assay was run at survey level. The protocol was immunoSEQ multiplex PCR, while the TCRdb copy is restricted to in-frame clones and leaves out a portion. Of around 29,000 clones listed, 79% are singletons. The chain recombines TRBV5-6 with TRBJ1-5; D unclear. The source of this sequence is a human donor in good health. The sequencing input was CD4+ T cells from blood buffy coats. CDR3 protein: CASSLGGSNQPQHF. The DNA of the CDR3 is TGTGCCAGCAGCTTGGGAGGGAGCAATCAGCCCCAGCATTTT.